This T cell receptor beta chain was sequenced during a study of T-cell reconstitution after alpha-beta-depleted transplantation in children. Study results and limitations: Day-60 TCRbeta diversity that was high in some patients was derived from surviving recipient T cells and thymic progenitors. One year post-transplant, T-cell counts and diversity were largely derived from T cells produced anew.

A few counts support this clonotype. Its antigen is currently unknown. Unique molecular identifiers tagged the TCRbeta library. TCRdb independently ran MiXCR on the PCR reads; one entry per CDR3 protein. The sample shows 500,000 to 650,000 distinct CDR3 sequences, more than 9.5% of them seen only once. The clonotype originates from a female patient aged 2-15 years who had a stem cell transplant for aplastic anemia, so the T cells may come from the graft donor. The specimen was PBMCs, mostly from graft donor cells, collected 180 days after TCRalphabeta/CD19-depleted stem cell transplant.

This chain's CDR3 is CASSMLGDEQYV. The CDR3 DNA reads as TGTGCCAGCTCGATGTTGGGGGACGAGCAGTACGTC. The genes are TRBV6-6 and TRBJ2-7; D may be TRBD1 or TRBD2 (5 bases each). V dropped 8 bases and J dropped 5 bases, with 13 bases sitting between them. The CDR3 is made up of 12 amino acids. Germline V CDR1 and CDR2: MNHNY, SVGAGI (reference sequence).